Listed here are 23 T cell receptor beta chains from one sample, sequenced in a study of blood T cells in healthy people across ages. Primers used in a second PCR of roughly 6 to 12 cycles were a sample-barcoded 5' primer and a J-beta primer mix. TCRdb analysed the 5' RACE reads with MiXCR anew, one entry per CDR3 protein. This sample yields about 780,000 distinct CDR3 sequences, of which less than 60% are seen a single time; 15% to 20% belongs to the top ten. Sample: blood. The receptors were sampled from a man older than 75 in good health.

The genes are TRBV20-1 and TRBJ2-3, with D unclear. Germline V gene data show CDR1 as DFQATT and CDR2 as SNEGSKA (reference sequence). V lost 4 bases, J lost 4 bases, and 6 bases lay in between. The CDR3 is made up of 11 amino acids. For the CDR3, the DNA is TGCAGTGCTATTCAAGCAGATACGCAGTATTTT. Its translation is CSAIQADTQYF.

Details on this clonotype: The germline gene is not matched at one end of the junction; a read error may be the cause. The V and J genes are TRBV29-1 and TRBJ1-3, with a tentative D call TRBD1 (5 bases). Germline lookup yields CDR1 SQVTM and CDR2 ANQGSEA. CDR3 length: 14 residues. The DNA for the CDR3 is TGCAGCGTTGTAACAGGTCTCTCTGGAAACGCCATATATTTT. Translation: CSVVTGLSGNAIYF.

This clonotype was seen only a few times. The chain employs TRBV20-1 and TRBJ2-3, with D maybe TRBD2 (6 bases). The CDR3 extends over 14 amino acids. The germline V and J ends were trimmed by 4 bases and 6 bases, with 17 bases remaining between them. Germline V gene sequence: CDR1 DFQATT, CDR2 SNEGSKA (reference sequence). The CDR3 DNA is TGCAGTGCTACTCGAATAGCGGAAACTGATACGCAGTATTTT. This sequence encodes CSATRIAETDTQYF.

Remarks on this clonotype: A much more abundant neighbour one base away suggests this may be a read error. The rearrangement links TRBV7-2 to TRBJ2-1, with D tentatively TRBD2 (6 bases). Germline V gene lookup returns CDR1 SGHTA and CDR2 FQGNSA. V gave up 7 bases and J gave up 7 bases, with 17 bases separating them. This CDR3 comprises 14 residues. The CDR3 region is CASNFRRESNEQFF. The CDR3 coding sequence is TGTGCCAGCAACTTCCGGAGGGAATCAAATGAGCAGTTCTTC.

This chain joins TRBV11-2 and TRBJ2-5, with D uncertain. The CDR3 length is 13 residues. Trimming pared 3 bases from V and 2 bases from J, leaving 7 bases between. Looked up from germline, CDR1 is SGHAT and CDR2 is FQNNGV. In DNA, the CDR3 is TGTGCCAGCAGCTTGCAGCAGCAAGAGACCCAGTACTTC. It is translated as CASSLQQQETQYF.

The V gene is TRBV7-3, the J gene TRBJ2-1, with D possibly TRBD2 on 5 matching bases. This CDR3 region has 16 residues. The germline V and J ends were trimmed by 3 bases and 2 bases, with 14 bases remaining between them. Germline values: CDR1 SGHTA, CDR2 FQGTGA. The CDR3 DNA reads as TGTGCCAGCAGCTTGGGCTCGGGGATTACCTACAATGAGCAGTTCTTC. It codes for CASSLGSGITYNEQFF. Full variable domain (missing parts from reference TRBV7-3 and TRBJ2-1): GAGVSQTPSNKVTEKGKYVELRCDPISGHTALYWYRQSLGQGPEFLIYFQGTGAADDSGLPNDRFFAVRPEGSVSTLKIQRTERGDSAVYLCASSLGSGITYNEQFFGPGTRLTVL.

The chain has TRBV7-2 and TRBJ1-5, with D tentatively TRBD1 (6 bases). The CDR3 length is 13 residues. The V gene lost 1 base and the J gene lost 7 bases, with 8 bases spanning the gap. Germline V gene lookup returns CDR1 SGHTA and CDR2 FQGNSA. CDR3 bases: TGTGCCAGCAGCTTAGGGGGGCAACAGCCCCAGCATTTT. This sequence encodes CASSLGGQQPQHF.

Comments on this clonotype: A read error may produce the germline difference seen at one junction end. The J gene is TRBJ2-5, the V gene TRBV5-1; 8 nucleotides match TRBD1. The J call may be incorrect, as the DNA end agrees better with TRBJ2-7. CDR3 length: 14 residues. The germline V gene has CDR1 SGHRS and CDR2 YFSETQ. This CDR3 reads CANSAGTGSHEQYF. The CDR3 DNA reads TGCGCCAACAGCGCCGGGACAGGCTCCCACGAGCAGTACTTC.

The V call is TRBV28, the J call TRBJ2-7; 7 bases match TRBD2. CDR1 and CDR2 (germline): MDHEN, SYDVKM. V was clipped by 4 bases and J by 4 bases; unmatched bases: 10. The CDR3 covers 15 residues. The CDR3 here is CASSSPPGRGYEQYF. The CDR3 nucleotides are TGTGCCAGCAGTTCCCCCCCGGGGCGGGGGTACGAGCAGTACTTC.

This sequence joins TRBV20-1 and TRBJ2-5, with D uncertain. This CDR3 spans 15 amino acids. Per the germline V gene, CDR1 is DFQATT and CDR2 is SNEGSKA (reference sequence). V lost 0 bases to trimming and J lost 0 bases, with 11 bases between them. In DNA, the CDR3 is TGCAGTGCTAGAGATCTCGAGAGCTACCAAGAGACCCAGTACTTC. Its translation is CSARDLESYQETQYF.

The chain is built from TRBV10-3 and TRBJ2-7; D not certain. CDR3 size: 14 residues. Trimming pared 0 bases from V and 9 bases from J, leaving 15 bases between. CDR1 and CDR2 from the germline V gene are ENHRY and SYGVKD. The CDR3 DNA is TGTGCCATCAGTGAGTCTCAGTACTACAATGGGCAGTACTTC. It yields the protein CAISESQYYNGQYF.

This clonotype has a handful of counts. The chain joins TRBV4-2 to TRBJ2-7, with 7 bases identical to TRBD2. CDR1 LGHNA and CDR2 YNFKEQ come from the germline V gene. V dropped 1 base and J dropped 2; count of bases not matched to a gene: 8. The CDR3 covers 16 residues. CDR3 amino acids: CASSQVSGNRAYEQYF. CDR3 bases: TGTGCCAGCAGCCAAGTCAGCGGGAACAGAGCCTACGAGCAGTACTTC.

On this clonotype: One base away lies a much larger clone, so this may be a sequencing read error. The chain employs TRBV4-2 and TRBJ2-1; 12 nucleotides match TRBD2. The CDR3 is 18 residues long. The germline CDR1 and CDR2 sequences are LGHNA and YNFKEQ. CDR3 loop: CTSSQESHTSGGIPEQFF. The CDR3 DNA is TGTACCAGCAGCCAGGAGAGCCACACTAGCGGGGGGATCCCTGAGCAGTTCTTC.

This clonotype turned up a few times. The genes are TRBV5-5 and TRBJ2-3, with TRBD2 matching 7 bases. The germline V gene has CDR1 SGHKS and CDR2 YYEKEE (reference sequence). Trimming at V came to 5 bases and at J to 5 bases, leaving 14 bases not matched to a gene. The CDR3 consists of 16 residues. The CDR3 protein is CASSEERLAGRDTQYF. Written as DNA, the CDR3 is TGTGCCAGCAGTGAGGAGCGACTAGCAGGACGAGATACGCAGTATTTT.

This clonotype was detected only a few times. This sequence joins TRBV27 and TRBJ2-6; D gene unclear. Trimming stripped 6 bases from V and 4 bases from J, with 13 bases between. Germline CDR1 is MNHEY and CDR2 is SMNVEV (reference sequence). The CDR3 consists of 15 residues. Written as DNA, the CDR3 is TGTGCCAGCAGGAAAGGGCTTGCCGGGGCCAACGTCCTGACTTTC. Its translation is CASRKGLAGANVLTF.

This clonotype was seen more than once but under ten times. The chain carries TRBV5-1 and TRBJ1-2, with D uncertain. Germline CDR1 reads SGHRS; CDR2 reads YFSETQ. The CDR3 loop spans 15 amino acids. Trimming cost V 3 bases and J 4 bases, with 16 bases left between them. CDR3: CASSWNPGSAYGYTF. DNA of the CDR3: TGCGCCAGCAGCTGGAATCCAGGCTCTGCCTATGGCTACACCTTC.

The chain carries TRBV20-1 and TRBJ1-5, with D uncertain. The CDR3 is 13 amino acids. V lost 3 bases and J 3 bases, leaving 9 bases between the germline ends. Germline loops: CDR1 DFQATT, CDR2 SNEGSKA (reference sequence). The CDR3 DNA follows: TGCAGTGCTAGTTCTAGTAACAATCAGCCCCAGCATTTT. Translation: CSASSSNNQPQHF.

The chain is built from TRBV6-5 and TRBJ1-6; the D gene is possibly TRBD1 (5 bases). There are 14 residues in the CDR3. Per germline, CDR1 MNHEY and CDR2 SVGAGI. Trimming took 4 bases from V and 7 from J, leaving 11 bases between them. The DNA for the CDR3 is TGTGCCAGCAGTTTCGGGACGGGAAATTCACCCCTCCACTTT. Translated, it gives CASSFGTGNSPLHF.

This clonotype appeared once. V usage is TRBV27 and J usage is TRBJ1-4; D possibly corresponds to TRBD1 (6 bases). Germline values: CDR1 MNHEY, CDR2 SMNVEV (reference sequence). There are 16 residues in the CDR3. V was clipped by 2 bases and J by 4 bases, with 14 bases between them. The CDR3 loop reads CASSLRAGAINEKLFF. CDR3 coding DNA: TGTGCCAGCAGTTTAAGGGCAGGGGCTATTAATGAAAAACTGTTTTTT.

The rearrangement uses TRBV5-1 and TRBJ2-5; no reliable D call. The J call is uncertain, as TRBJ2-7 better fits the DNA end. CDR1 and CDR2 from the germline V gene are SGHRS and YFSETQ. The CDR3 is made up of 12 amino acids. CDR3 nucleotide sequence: TGCGCCTGCGCTGGTTGGAGCTACGAGCAGTACTTC. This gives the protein CACAGWSYEQYF.

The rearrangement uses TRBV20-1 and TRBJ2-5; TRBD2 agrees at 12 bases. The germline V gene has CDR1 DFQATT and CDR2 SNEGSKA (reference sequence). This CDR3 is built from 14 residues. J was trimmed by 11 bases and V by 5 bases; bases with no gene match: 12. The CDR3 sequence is CSAPTSGSPNEQYF. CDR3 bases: TGCAGTGCTCCGACTAGCGGGAGTCCCAATGAGCAGTACTTC.

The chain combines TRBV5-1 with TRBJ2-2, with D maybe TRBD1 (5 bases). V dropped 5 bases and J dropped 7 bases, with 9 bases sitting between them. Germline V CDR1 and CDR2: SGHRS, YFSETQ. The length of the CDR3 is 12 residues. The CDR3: CASRGLIGELFF. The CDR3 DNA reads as TGCGCCAGCAGGGGGCTTATCGGGGAGCTGTTTTTT. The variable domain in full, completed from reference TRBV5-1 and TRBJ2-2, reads KAGVTQTPRYLIKTRGQQVTLSCSPISGHRSVSWYQQTPGQGLQFLFEYFSETQRNKGNFPGRFSGRQFSNSRSEMNVSTLELGDSALYLCASRGLIGELFFGEGSRLTVL.

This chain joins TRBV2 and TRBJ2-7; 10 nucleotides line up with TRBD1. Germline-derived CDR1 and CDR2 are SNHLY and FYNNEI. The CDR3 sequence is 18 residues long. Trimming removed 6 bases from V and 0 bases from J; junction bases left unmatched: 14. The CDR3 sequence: CASRMPGQGPRISYEQYF. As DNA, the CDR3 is TGTGCCAGCAGGATGCCGGGACAGGGGCCTAGGATCTCCTACGAGCAGTACTTC.